Listed below are T cell receptor beta chains from one sample, sequenced in a study of human T cells and chemical hapten exposure. MiXCR, applied by TCRdb to the RACE reads, yields one record per CDR3 protein. The sample carries over 150,000 distinct CDR3 sequences, roughly 26% recorded once. Specimen: whole blood, collected in connection with sensitization to the hapten diphenylcyclopropenone (DPC). These receptors were collected from a woman in her late teens or twenties with alopecia areata. Some clones in this sample may be carry-over from other donors' samples. The CDR3 runs from the conserved cysteine through the conserved F or W. D genes are given only for firm matches. Clone size is stated in some rows and not others, as once, few, many or a class when expanded.

TRBJ1-6 | - | - | TRBV7-3 | CASSPYAGNSPLHF | TGTGCCAGCAGCCCGTACGCGGGGAATTCACCCCTCCACTTT
TRBJ2-3 | - | - | TRBV28 | CASSLSRTDTDTQYF | TGTGCCAGCAGTTTATCCCGGACAGACACAGATACGCAGTATTTT
TRBJ1-2 | - | TRBD1 | TRBV29-1 | CSVVQGGYGYTF | TGCAGCGTTGTACAGGGGGGCTATGGCTACACCTTC
TRBJ1-1 | few | - | TRBV5-5 | CASSLGPTQLNTEAFF | TGTGCCAGCAGCTTGGGGCCCACACAGCTGAACACTGAAGCTTTCTTT
TRBJ2-4 | - | - | TRBV7-2 | CASSSSDSASDIQYF | TGTGCCAGCAGCTCTTCCGACTCAGCGTCAGACATTCAGTACTTC
TRBJ2-1 | few | TRBD2 | TRBV27 | CASSKTSGFYNEQFF | TGTGCCAGCAGTAAAACTAGCGGATTCTACAATGAGCAGTTCTTC
TRBJ2-7 | - | TRBD2 | TRBV15 | CATSREGLAGYYEQYF | TGTGCCACCAGCAGAGAGGGACTAGCGGGCTACTACGAGCAGTACTTC
TRBJ2-1 | - | - | TRBV15 | CATSRDREGYNEQFF | TGTGCCACCAGCAGAGATCGAGAGGGGTACAATGAGCAGTTCTTC
TRBJ1-2 | - | - | TRBV11-2 | CASSSPIGRGAGYGYTF | TGTGCCAGCAGCTCCCCCATTGGGAGGGGGGCCGGCTATGGCTACACCTTC
TRBJ2-7 | once | - | TRBV5-6 | CASSTGPSSVYEQYF | TGTGCCAGCAGCACGGGACCTAGCAGTGTCTACGAGCAGTACTTC
TRBJ2-7 | few | TRBD1 | TRBV6-5 | CASSLHSGQGPGAEQYF | TGTGCCAGCAGCCTACATTCGGGACAGGGGCCCGGGGCCGAGCAGTACTTC
TRBJ2-7 | few | - | TRBV7-9 | CASSLPGTYEQYF | TGTGCCAGCAGCTTACCGGGGACCTACGAGCAGTACTTC
TRBJ1-1 | - | - | TRBV6-6 | CASSYHAGLNTEAFF | TGTGCCAGCAGTTACCACGCAGGCTTGAACACTGAAGCTTTCTTT
TRBJ2-7 | - | TRBD2 | TRBV10-3 | CAISGTSFEQYF | TGTGCCATCAGTGGGACTAGCTTCGAGCAGTACTTC
TRBJ1-4 | few | - | TRBV9 | CASSGAVAGGGIEKLFF | TGTGCCAGCAGCGGAGCTGTGGCAGGTGGGGGTATAGAAAAACTGTTTTTT
TRBJ1-1 | - | - | TRBV27 | CASKVGGTEAFF | TGTGCCAGCAAGGTTGGGGGCACTGAAGCTTTCTTT
TRBJ2-1 | few | - | TRBV5-1 | CASSLGGGYNEQFF | TGCGCCAGCAGCTTGGGAGGGGGCTACAATGAGCAGTTCTTC
TRBJ2-1 | - | - | TRBV6-5 | CASSYRVGHNEQFF | TGTGCCAGCAGTTACCGGGTGGGGCACAATGAGCAGTTCTTC
TRBJ2-1 | few | - | TRBV4-1 | CASSYRSYNEQFF | TGCGCCAGCAGCTACCGTTCCTACAATGAGCAGTTCTTC
TRBJ1-5 | - | - | TRBV20-1 | CSATHGESQHF | TGCAGTGCTACCCACGGGGAATCCCAGCATTTT
TRBJ2-1 | - | TRBD2 | TRBV11-2 | CASSETRTSGVVQFF | TGTGCCAGCAGCGAAACCCGGACTAGCGGGGTCGTGCAGTTCTTC
TRBJ2-1 | - | TRBD1 | TRBV29-1 | CSVEAEDRGNEQFF | TGCAGCGTTGAGGCCGAGGACAGGGGCAATGAGCAGTTCTTC
TRBJ2-3 | - | TRBD2 | TRBV4-2 | CASSQDPVSGGTTDTQYF | TGTGCCAGCAGCCAAGATCCCGTTAGCGGGGGGACCACAGATACGCAGTATTTT
TRBJ2-1 | - | TRBD2 | TRBV4-3 | CASSQAGGVKSDDEQFF | TGCGCCAGCAGCCAAGCCGGGGGGGTTAAGTCCGATGACGAGCAGTTCTTC
TRBJ2-7 | few | TRBD1 | TRBV7-9 | CASSLPSGAETGLYEQYF | TGTGCCAGCAGCTTACCCTCAGGGGCCGAGACAGGGCTCTACGAGCAGTACTTC
TRBJ2-4 | - | - | TRBV21-1 | CASARSGCRAKNIQYF | TGTGCCAGCGCCCGATCGGGGTGTCGAGCCAAAAACATTCAGTACTTC
TRBJ1-1 | few | - | TRBV5-5 | CASRFRGDMNTEAFF | TGTGCCAGCAGGTTTAGGGGGGATATGAACACTGAAGCTTTCTTT
TRBJ2-2 | - | TRBD2 | TRBV29-1 | CSGRLAGAGTGELFF | TGCAGCGGCAGACTAGCGGGAGCGGGCACCGGGGAGCTGTTTTTT
TRBJ2-1 | few | - | TRBV12-3/TRBV12-4 | CASRKNNEQFF | TGTGCCAGCAGGAAGAACAATGAGCAGTTCTTC
TRBJ1-3 | few | - | TRBV4-1 | CASSQGRDKRNTIYF | TGCGCCAGCAGCCAAGGACGGGACAAACGAAACACCATATATTTT
TRBJ2-1 | - | - | TRBV20-1 | CSAHRDGQYNEQFF | TGCAGTGCCCACCGGGACGGACAGTACAATGAGCAGTTCTTC
TRBJ2-3 | few | - | TRBV4-2 | CASSQGLGTSDTQYF | TGTGCCAGCAGCCAAGGACTCGGGACCTCAGATACGCAGTATTTT
TRBJ2-3 | - | TRBD2 | TRBV28 | CASSLTIRTSVTDTQYF | TGTGCCAGCAGTTTAACGATCAGGACTAGCGTGACAGATACGCAGTATTTT
TRBJ1-2 | - | - | TRBV6-6 | CASSSIVELGYGYTF | TGTGCCAGCAGTTCTATCGTCGAGTTGGGCTATGGCTACACCTTC
TRBJ1-2 | few | - | TRBV21-1 | CASSTDRVGYGYTF | TGTGCCAGCAGCACGGACAGGGTTGGATATGGCTACACCTTC
TRBJ2-2 | - | TRBD1 | TRBV6-4 | CASSDSTGGGELFF | TGTGCCAGCAGTGACTCGACAGGGGGCGGGGAGCTGTTTTTT
TRBJ2-3 | few | TRBD2 | TRBV20-1 | CSYQAGGPGTQYF | TGCAGTTACCAGGCGGGAGGGCCGGGTACGCAGTATTTT
TRBJ1-6 | few | - | TRBV7-3 | CASSLTPRGGNSPLHF | TGTGCCAGCAGCTTAACGCCACGAGGGGGTAATTCACCCCTCCACTTT
TRBJ2-7 | few | - | TRBV20-1 | CSARAPSWPKQGESVGREQYF | TGCAGTGCTAGAGCTCCCTCGTGGCCCAAACAGGGAGAGAGTGTAGGGCGGGAGCAGTACTTC
TRBJ1-2 | few | - | TRBV27 | CASSLQQGHGYTF | TGTGCCAGCAGTTTACAACAGGGACATGGCTACACCTTC